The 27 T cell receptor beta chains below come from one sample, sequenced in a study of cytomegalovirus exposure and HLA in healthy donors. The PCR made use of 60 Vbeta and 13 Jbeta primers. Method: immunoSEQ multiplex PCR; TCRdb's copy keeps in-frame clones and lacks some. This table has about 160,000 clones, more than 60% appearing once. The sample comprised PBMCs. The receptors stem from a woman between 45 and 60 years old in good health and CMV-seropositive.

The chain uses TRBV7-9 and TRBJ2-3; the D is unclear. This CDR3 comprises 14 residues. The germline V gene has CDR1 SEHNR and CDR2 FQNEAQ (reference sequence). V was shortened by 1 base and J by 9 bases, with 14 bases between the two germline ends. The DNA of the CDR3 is TGTGCCAGCAGCTTAGGGTACCCAACTTCCACGCAGTATTTT. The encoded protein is CASSLGYPTSTQYF.

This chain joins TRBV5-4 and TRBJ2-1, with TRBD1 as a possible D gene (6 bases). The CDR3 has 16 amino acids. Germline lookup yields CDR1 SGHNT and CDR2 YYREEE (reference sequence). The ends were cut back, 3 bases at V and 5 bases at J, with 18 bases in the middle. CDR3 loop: CASSSFTGWGNNEQFF. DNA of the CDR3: TGTGCCAGCAGCTCCTTTACAGGGTGGGGGAACAATGAGCAGTTCTTC.

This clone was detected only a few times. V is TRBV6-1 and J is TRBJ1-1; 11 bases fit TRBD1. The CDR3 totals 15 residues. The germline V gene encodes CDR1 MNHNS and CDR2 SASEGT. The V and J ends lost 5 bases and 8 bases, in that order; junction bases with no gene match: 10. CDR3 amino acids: CASSTHGQGASEAFF. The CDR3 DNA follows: TGTGCCAGCAGTACGCATGGACAGGGGGCTTCGGAAGCTTTCTTT.

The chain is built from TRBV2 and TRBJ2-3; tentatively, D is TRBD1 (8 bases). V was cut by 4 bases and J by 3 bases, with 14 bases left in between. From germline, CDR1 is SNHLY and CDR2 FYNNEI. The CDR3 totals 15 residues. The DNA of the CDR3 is TGTGCCAGCAGTGCCGACAGGGGAGGGACAGATACGCAGTATTTT. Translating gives CASSADRGGTDTQYF.

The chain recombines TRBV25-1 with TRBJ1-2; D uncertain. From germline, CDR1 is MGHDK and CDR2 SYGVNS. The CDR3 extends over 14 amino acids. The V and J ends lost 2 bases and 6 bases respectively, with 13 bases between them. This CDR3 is CASSEREETHGYTF. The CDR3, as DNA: TGTGCCAGCAGTGAAAGGGAGGAGACCCATGGCTACACCTTC.

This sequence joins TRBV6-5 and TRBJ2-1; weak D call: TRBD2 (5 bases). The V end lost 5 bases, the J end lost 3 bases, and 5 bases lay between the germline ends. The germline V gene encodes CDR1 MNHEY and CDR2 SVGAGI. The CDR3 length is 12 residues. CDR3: CASSRDYNEQFF. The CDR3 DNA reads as TGTGCCAGCAGTCGGGACTACAATGAGCAGTTCTTC.

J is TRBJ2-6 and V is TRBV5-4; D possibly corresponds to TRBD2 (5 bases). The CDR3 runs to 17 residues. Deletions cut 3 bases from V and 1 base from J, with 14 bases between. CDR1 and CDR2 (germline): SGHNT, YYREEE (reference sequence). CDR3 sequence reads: CASSSLVRGSGANVLTF. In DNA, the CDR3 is TGTGCCAGCAGCTCTCTGGTTCGGGGATCTGGGGCCAACGTCCTGACTTTC.

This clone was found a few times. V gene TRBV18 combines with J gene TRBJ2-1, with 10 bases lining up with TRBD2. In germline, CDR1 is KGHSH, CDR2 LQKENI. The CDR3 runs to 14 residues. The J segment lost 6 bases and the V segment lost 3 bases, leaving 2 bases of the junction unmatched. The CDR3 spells CASSPGLATNEQFF. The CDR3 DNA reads TGTGCCAGCTCACCGGGACTAGCGACCAATGAGCAGTTCTTC. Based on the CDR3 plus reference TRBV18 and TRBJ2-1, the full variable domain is NAGVMQNPRHLVRRRGQEARLRCSPMKGHSHVYWYRQLPEEGLKFMVYLQKENIIDESGMPKERFSAEFPKEGPSILRIQQVVRGDSAAYFCASSPGLATNEQFFGPGTRLTVL.

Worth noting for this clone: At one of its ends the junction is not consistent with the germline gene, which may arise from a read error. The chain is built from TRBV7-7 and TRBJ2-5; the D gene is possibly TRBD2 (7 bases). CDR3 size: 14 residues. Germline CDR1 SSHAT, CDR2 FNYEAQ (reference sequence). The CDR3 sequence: CASSLGGGGETQYF. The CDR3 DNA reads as TGTGCTAGCAGCTTAGGGGGGGGCGGGGAGACCCAGTACTTC.

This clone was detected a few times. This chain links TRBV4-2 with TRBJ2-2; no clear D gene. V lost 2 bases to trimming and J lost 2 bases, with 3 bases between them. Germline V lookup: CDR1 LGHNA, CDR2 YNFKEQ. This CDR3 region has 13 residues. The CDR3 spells CASSQPNTGELFF. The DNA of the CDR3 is TGTGCCAGCAGCCAACCAAACACCGGGGAGCTGTTTTTT.

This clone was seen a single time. CDR3 coding DNA: TGTGCCAGCAGTGTGAGGGATCCGAACACCGGGGAGCTGTTTTTT. Protein sequence: CASSVRDPNTGELFF. This rearrangement joins TRBV2 to TRBJ2-2; D is perhaps TRBD2 (5 bases). Trimming removed 4 bases at V and 0 bases at J, with 9 bases between. Germline V gene lookup returns CDR1 SNHLY and CDR2 FYNNEI. The CDR3 runs to 15 residues.

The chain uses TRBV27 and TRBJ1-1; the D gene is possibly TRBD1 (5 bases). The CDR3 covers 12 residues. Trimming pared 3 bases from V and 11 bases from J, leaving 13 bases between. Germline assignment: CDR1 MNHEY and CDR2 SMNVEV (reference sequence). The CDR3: CASSFGGAPAFF. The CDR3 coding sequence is TGTGCCAGCAGTTTTGGAGGGGCGCCGGCTTTCTTT.

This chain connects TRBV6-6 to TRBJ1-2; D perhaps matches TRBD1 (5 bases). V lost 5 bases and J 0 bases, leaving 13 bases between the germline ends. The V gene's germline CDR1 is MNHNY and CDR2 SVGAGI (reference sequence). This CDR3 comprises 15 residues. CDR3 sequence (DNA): TGTGCCAGCAGTCGAACGACAGCATCTAACTATGGCTACACCTTC. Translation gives CASSRTTASNYGYTF.

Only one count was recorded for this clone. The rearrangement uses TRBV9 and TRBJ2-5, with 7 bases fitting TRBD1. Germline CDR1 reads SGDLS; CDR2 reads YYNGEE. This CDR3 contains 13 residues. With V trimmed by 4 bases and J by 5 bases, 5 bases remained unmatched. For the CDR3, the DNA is TGTGCCAGCAGCCGCAGGGGGTCGGAGACCCAGTACTTC. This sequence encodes CASSRRGSETQYF.

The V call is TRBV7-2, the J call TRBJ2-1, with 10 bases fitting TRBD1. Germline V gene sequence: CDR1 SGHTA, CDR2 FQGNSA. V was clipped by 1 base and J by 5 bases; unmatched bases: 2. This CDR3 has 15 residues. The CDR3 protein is CASSLGTGGHNEQFF. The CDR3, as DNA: TGTGCCAGCAGCTTAGGGACAGGGGGACACAATGAGCAGTTCTTC.

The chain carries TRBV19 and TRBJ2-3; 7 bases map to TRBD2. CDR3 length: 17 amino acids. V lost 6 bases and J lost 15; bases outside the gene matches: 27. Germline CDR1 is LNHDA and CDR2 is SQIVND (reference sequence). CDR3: CASSPVRERGLRGMVYF. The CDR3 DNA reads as TGTGCCAGTAGCCCCGTGCGCGAGCGGGGACTCCGCGGCATGGTATATTTT. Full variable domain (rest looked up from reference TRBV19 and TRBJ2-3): DGGITQSPKYLFRKEGQNVTLSCEQNLNHDAMYWYRQDPGQGLRLIYYSQIVNDFQKGDIAEGYSVSREKKESFPLTVTSAQKNPTAFYLCASSPVRERGLRGMVYFGPGTRLTVL.

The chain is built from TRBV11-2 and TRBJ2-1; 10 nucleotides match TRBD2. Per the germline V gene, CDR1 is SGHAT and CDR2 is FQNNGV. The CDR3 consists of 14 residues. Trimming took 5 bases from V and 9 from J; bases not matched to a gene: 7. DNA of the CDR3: TGTGCCAGCAGCAATAGCGGGGGGATGGGTGAGCAGTTCTTC. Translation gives CASSNSGGMGEQFF.

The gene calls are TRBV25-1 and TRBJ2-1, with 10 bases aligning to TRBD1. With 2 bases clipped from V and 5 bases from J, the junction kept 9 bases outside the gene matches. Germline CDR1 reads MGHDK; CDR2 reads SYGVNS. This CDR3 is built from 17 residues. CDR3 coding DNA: TGTGCCAGCAGTGAAGCGGGACAGGGGAATCGGGACAATGAGCAGTTCTTC. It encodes CASSEAGQGNRDNEQFF.

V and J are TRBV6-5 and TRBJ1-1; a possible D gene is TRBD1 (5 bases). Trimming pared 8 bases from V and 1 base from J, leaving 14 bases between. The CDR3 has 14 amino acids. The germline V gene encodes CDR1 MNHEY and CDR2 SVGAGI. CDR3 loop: CASGGVAENTEAFF. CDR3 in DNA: TGTGCCAGCGGAGGGGTAGCGGAGAACACTGAAGCTTTCTTT.

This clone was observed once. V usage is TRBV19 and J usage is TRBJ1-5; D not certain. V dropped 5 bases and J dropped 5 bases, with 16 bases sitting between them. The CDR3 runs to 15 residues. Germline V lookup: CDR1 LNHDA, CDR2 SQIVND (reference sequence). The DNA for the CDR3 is TGTGCCAGTAGTCCCTTAGGCGGAGGTGATCAGCCCCAGCATTTT. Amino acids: CASSPLGGGDQPQHF.

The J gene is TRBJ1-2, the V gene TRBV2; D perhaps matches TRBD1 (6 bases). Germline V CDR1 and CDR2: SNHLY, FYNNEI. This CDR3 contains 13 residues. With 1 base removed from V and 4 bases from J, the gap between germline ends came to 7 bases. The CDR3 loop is CASSEGTVYGYTF. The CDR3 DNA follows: TGTGCCAGCAGTGAAGGGACAGTCTATGGCTACACCTTC. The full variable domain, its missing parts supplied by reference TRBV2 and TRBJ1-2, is EPEVTQTPSHQVTQMGQEVILRCVPISNHLYFYWYRQILGQKVEFLVSFYNNEISEKSEIFDDQFSVERPDGSNFTLKIRSTKLEDSAMYFCASSEGTVYGYTFGSGTRLTVV.

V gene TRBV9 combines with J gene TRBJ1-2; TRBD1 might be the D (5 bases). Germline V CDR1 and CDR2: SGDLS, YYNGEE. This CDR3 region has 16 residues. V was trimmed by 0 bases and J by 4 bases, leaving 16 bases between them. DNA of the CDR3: TGTGCCAGCAGCGTAGATGGGAGGGGAATTCCCTATGGCTACACCTTC. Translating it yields CASSVDGRGIPYGYTF.

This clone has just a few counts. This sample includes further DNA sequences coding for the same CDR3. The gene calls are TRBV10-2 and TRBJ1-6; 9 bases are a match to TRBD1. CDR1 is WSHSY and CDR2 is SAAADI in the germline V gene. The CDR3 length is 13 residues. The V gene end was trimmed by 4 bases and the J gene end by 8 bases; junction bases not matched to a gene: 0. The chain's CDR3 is CASSGTGDSPLHF. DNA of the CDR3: TGCGCCAGCAGTGGGACAGGGGATTCACCCCTCCACTTT.

DNA for the CDR3: TGTGCCAGCAGCCAATACAGGGACCTCCCCCTCCACTTT. Its protein is CASSQYRDLPLHF. The chain recombines TRBV5-4 with TRBJ1-6; TRBD1 might be the D (6 bases). CDR1 and CDR2 (germline): SGHNT, YYREEE (reference sequence). The V and J ends lost 4 bases and 13 bases respectively, with 15 bases between them. The CDR3 runs 13 residues.

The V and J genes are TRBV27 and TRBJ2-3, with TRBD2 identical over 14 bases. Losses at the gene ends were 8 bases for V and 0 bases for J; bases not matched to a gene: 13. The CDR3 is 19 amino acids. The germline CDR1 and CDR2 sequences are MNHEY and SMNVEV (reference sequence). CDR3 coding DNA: TGTGCCAGCCACGAGTCCCGACTAGCGGGAGGGCCAAGCACAGATACGCAGTATTTT. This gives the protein CASHESRLAGGPSTDTQYF.

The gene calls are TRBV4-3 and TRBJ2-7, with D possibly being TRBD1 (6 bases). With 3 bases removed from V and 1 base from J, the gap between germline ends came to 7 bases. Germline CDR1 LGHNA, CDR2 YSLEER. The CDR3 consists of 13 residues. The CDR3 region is CASSQDSSYEQYF. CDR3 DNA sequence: TGCGCCAGCAGCCAGGACAGTTCCTACGAGCAGTACTTC.

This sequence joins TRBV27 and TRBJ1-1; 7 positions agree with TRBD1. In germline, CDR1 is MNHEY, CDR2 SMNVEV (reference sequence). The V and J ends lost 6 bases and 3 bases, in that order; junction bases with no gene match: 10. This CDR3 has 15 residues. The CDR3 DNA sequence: TGTGCCAGCAGCCCTAGGGGGCCCTGGGACACTGAAGCTTTCTTT. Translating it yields CASSPRGPWDTEAFF.